Shown below are 32 T cell receptor beta chains from a single sample sequenced in a study of molecular identifiers for immune sequencing clone quantification. Using its own MiXCR run on the PCR reads, TCRdb lists one record per CDR3 protein. The table lists 7,500 to 10,000 distinct CDR3 sequences, 13% to 15% of them singletons, with approximately 1.6% in the top ten. The sequencing input was naive CD8+ T cells from blood, with Jurkat cell RNA spiked in. The subset denotes: FACS-sorted CD8+CD4-CCR7+CD45RA+ naive T cells. Source of these receptors: a human donor in good health. Some libraries in this study had Jurkat cell RNA spiked in.

This clonotype is categorized as medium-sized (0.01 to 0.1%). For the CDR3, the DNA is TGTGCCACCAGCAGAGATGCAGCCACCAAAAACATTCAGTACTTC. Translated: CATSRDAATKNIQYF. The chain carries TRBV15 and TRBJ2-4; D gene unclear. V lost 0 bases, J lost 2 bases, and 8 bases lay in between. This CDR3 region has 15 residues. Germline lookup yields CDR1 LNHNV and CDR2 YYDKDF (reference sequence).

This clonotype was observed many times. The chain has TRBV10-3 and TRBJ1-5; D call uncertain. CDR3 length: 12 residues. Germline CDR1 ENHRY, CDR2 SYGVKD. V lost 3 bases and J lost 4, with 4 bases in between. The CDR3 loop is CAISDGNQPQHF. CDR3 in DNA: TGTGCCATCAGTGACGGAAATCAGCCCCAGCATTTT.

The genes are TRBV4-3 and TRBJ2-3; 8 nucleotides match TRBD2. The CDR3 consists of 15 residues. Germline V gene sequence: CDR1 LGHNA, CDR2 YSLEER. V lost 1 base to trimming and J lost 6 bases; unmatched junction nucleotides: 6. The CDR3 spells CASSQVGGAGDTQYF. The DNA of the CDR3 is TGCGCCAGCAGCCAAGTCGGGGGGGCGGGGGATACGCAGTATTTT.

This clonotype has ten or more counts. The rearrangement uses TRBV2 and TRBJ2-7; 10 positions match TRBD2. Per germline, CDR1 SNHLY and CDR2 FYNNEI. The J segment lost 0 bases and the V segment lost 6 bases, leaving 2 bases of the junction unmatched. The CDR3 spans 14 residues. The CDR3 here is CASRSSGGSYEQYF. The CDR3 DNA is TGTGCCAGCAGATCTAGCGGGGGCTCCTACGAGCAGTACTTC.

This clonotype appeared many times. The chain uses TRBV5-3 and TRBJ1-2; D is perhaps TRBD1 (6 bases). TRBV5-3 is marked as an open reading frame, function uncertain. Trimming pared 8 bases from V and 10 bases from J, leaving 18 bases between. The CDR3 contains 12 residues. The CDR3 sequence: CASSDRNSDYTF. CDR3 DNA sequence: TGTGCCAGTTCGGACAGAAACTCCGACTACACCTTC.

This clonotype was seen at least ten times. The gene calls are TRBV3-1 and TRBJ2-7; no reliable D call. In germline, CDR1 is LGHDT, CDR2 YNNKEL (reference sequence). This CDR3 is built from 13 residues. V lost 4 bases, J lost 6 bases, and 13 bases lay in between. The CDR3: CASSPPDKGEQYF. The CDR3 coding sequence is TGTGCCAGCAGCCCCCCGGATAAGGGCGAGCAGTACTTC.

This clonotype was seen repeatedly, ten times or more. This chain links TRBV12-3 or TRBV12-4 with TRBJ2-7; tentatively, D is TRBD1 (5 bases). Trimming stripped 6 bases from V and 2 bases from J, with 14 bases between. CDR3 length: 14 amino acids. In nucleotides, the CDR3 is TGTGCCAGCAGCCCTGGGGCCCAGGCCTACGAGCAGTACTTC. As protein: CASSPGAQAYEQYF.

Worth noting for this clonotype: Being one base from a much bigger clone, this may be a read error. The CDR3 ends on some other residue instead of the conserved phenylalanine or tryptophan, so this is likely a read error. The V call is TRBV6-2 or TRBV6-3, the J call TRBJ1-2; weak D call: TRBD1 (5 bases). The CDR3 runs to 14 residues. Between the trimmed V and J ends, which lost 2 bases and 10 bases, there was a span of 17 bases. In germline, CDR1 is MNHEY, CDR2 SVGEGT. The CDR3 nucleotides read TGTGCCAGCAGTTACCTAACGGGGGGAGAAGACTACACCTAC. It yields the protein CASSYLTGGEDYTY.

This clonotype was found many times. This chain joins TRBV5-1 and TRBJ2-1; possible D gene TRBD2, 6 bases. With 0 bases removed from V and 4 bases from J, the gap between germline ends came to 11 bases. Per germline, CDR1 SGHRS and CDR2 YFSETQ. CDR3 size: 15 residues. CDR3 bases: TGCGCCAGCAGCTTGGTTCCTAGCGAATACAATGAGCAGTTCTTC. This translates into CASSLVPSEYNEQFF.

On this clonotype itself: Given a much more abundant clone one base away, this may be a read error. The chain couples TRBV5-1 to TRBJ1-4; D remains ambiguous. The CDR3 is made up of 12 amino acids. Germline V lookup: CDR1 SGHRS, CDR2 YFSETQ. CDR3: CASSQLGRPEVF. In nucleotides, the CDR3 is TGCGCCAGCAGCCAACTTGGACGGCCTGAGGTTTTT.

This clonotype was counted at least ten times. The genes are TRBV27 and TRBJ2-7; D remains ambiguous. The CDR3 sequence is 14 residues long. Per germline, CDR1 MNHEY and CDR2 SMNVEV (reference sequence). V lost 3 bases and J lost 2, with 11 bases in between. The CDR3 loop is CASSFREAAYEQYF. The CDR3 DNA reads TGTGCCAGCAGTTTCCGCGAAGCCGCCTACGAGCAGTACTTC.

J is TRBJ2-3 and V is TRBV6-1; 7 bases are a match to TRBD1. V lost 3 bases to trimming and J lost 5 bases; unmatched junction nucleotides: 8. Germline CDR1 is MNHNS and CDR2 is SASEGT. This CDR3 is 15 amino acids long. The CDR3 DNA sequence: TGTGCCAGCAGTGACAGGGGGTCCCTCGGAGATACGCAGTATTTT. This codes for CASSDRGSLGDTQYF.

This clonotype was detected once. This clone may be a read error of a much larger clone one base away. The V and J genes are TRBV7-2 and TRBJ1-5; perhaps TRBD1 as D (5 bases). CDR3 length equals 15 residues. Germline CDR1 SGHTA, CDR2 FQGNSA. Trimming left V 0 bases short and J 9 bases short, with 15 bases between. Here the CDR3 reads CASSLALGTYRPQHF. CDR3 sequence (DNA): TGTGCCAGCAGCTTAGCGCTGGGGACGTATCGGCCCCAGCATTTT. Full variable domain (missing parts from reference TRBV7-2 and TRBJ1-5): GAGVSQSPSNKVTEKGKDVELRCDPISGHTALYWYRQSLGQGLEFLIYFQGNSAPDKSGLPSDRFSAERTGGSVSTLTIQRTQQEDSAVYLCASSLALGTYRPQHFGDGTRLSIL.

By its share, this clonotype is medium-sized. The J gene is TRBJ2-5, the V gene TRBV28; D gene uncertain. This CDR3 region has 13 residues. Germline-derived CDR1 and CDR2 are MDHEN and SYDVKM. V shed 6 bases and J shed 5 bases, with 13 bases lying between them. This CDR3 reads CASSLLLRETQYF. The CDR3 nucleotides are TGTGCCAGCAGCCTACTACTAAGGGAGACCCAGTACTTC.

This clonotype counts as medium-sized (0.01 to 0.1%). The chain uses TRBV6-5 and TRBJ1-5; D call uncertain. The CDR3 runs 15 residues. Per germline, CDR1 MNHEY and CDR2 SVGAGI. Trimming cost V 5 bases and J 6 bases, with 17 bases left between them. CDR3: CASSETESYGQPQHF. CDR3 nucleotides: TGTGCCAGCAGTGAGACCGAGTCTTACGGTCAGCCCCAGCATTTT.

This clonotype is medium-sized within its sample. V usage is TRBV4-3 and J usage is TRBJ2-7; D may be TRBD1 (6 bases). CDR1 LGHNA and CDR2 YSLEER come from the germline V gene. The ends were cut back, 0 bases at V and 1 base at J, with 10 bases in the middle. The CDR3 is 15 residues long. CDR3 sequence (DNA): TGCGCCAGCAGCCAAGATACCCAGGGGTCCTACGAGCAGTACTTC. It encodes CASSQDTQGSYEQYF.

In its sample, this clonotype is medium-sized. The rearrangement links TRBV11-2 to TRBJ2-7; D is tentatively TRBD1 or TRBD2 (5 bases each). V was trimmed by 2 bases and J by 12 bases, leaving 17 bases between them. The CDR3 totals 13 residues. Per the germline V gene, CDR1 is SGHAT and CDR2 is FQNNGV. The CDR3 sequence: CASSLPSRDRWYF. The CDR3 nucleotides are TGTGCCAGCAGCTTACCCTCGAGGGACCGCTGGTACTTC.

This clonotype has a count of ten or more. V gene TRBV19 combines with J gene TRBJ1-5; the D is unclear. The germline V gene has CDR1 LNHDA and CDR2 SQIVND (reference sequence). CDR3 size: 15 residues. Trimming cost V 4 bases and J 0 bases, with 10 bases left between them. This chain's CDR3 is CASSTGPYSNQPQHF. The CDR3 region has the DNA TGTGCCAGTAGTACCGGCCCATATAGCAATCAGCCCCAGCATTTT.

This clonotype is categorized as medium-sized. The chain is built from TRBV6-5 and TRBJ2-7, with D tentatively TRBD1 (5 bases). The germline CDR1 and CDR2 sequences are MNHEY and SVGAGI. The V end was cut by 0 bases, the J end by 3 bases, with 9 bases between. This CDR3 is built from 14 residues. The CDR3 region is CASSYSREGYEQYF. The DNA of the CDR3 is TGTGCCAGCAGTTACTCCAGGGAAGGCTACGAGCAGTACTTC.

This clonotype ranks as medium-sized. V is TRBV5-1 and J is TRBJ2-2; D perhaps matches TRBD2 (5 bases). Trimming pared 0 bases from V and 7 bases from J, leaving 13 bases between. The germline V gene has CDR1 SGHRS and CDR2 YFSETQ. The CDR3 is made up of 15 amino acids. CDR3 sequence reads: CASSLGTGFFGELFF. CDR3 nucleotides: TGCGCCAGCAGCTTGGGGACTGGCTTCTTCGGGGAGCTGTTTTTT. The entire variable domain, with the rest obtained from reference TRBV5-1 and TRBJ2-2, is as follows: KAGVTQTPRYLIKTRGQQVTLSCSPISGHRSVSWYQQTPGQGLQFLFEYFSETQRNKGNFPGRFSGRQFSNSRSEMNVSTLELGDSALYLCASSLGTGFFGELFFGEGSRLTVL.

This clonotype was observed at least ten times. A much bigger clone sits one base away, suggesting this may be a read error. This chain joins TRBV12-3 or TRBV12-4 and TRBJ2-3; D remains ambiguous. The CDR3 has 14 residues. CDR3 loop: CASGLYRSTDTQYF. The CDR3 coding sequence is TGTGCCAGCGGTTTATACCGAAGCACAGATACGCAGTATTTT.

By frequency in the sample, this clonotype is medium-sized. The V and J genes are TRBV5-4 and TRBJ2-1; D perhaps matches TRBD1 (5 bases). Germline V gene sequence: CDR1 SGHNT, CDR2 YYREEE (reference sequence). The V gene lost 4 bases and the J gene lost 2 bases, with 22 bases spanning the gap. The CDR3 is 18 amino acids. Here the CDR3 reads CASSQLAPLTATYNEQFF. The CDR3 DNA reads as TGTGCCAGCAGCCAACTTGCCCCTCTGACAGCCACCTACAATGAGCAGTTCTTC.

This clonotype was counted ten times or more. The chain links TRBV6-6 to TRBJ2-3; D is possibly TRBD2 (6 bases). The V end was cut by 6 bases, the J end by 0 bases, with 16 bases between. The CDR3 is 16 amino acids. Germline V gives CDR1 MNHNY, CDR2 SVGAGI (reference sequence). CDR3 sequence: CASSPGGGGSTDTQYF. As DNA, the CDR3 is TGTGCCAGCAGCCCCGGGGGTGGCGGGAGCACAGATACGCAGTATTTT.

This clonotype was observed at least ten times. This CDR3 reads CSVEDGGDGSSYNEQFF. The CDR3 nucleotides are TGCAGCGTTGAAGATGGGGGGGACGGAAGCTCCTACAATGAGCAGTTCTTC. This chain connects TRBV29-1 to TRBJ2-1, with 7 bases fitting TRBD2. Germline V gene sequence: CDR1 SQVTM, CDR2 ANQGSEA. With 0 bases clipped from V and 0 bases from J, the junction kept 8 bases outside the gene matches. This CDR3 comprises 17 residues.

This clonotype is labeled medium-sized. The rearrangement uses TRBV5-4 and TRBJ2-5, with D unclear. In germline, CDR1 is SGHNT, CDR2 YYREEE (reference sequence). The CDR3 is 11 residues long. The V end was cut by 2 bases, the J end by 5 bases, with 4 bases between. This CDR3 is CASSFGETQYF. In nucleotides, the CDR3 is TGTGCCAGCAGCTTCGGCGAGACCCAGTACTTC.

This clonotype is medium-sized (0.01 to 0.1%) within its sample. The gene calls are TRBV27 and TRBJ2-1; 9 nucleotides match TRBD2. The junction had 4 bases not matched to a gene; V was cut back by 0 bases and J by 7 bases. The germline V gene encodes CDR1 MNHEY and CDR2 SMNVEV (reference sequence). The CDR3 totals 15 residues. CDR3 sequence: CASSLSAGGGNEQFF. The CDR3 nucleotides are TGTGCCAGCAGTTTATCGGCGGGAGGGGGTAATGAGCAGTTCTTC.

This clonotype was counted ten times or more. The CDR3 DNA reads TGCAGTGCTAGAGATCCCGACAACGCCTTCTGGATCCAGTACTTC. Translated, it gives CSARDPDNAFWIQYF. The chain recombines TRBV20-1 with TRBJ2-5; D is uncertain. The ends were cut back, 0 bases at V and 10 bases at J, with 21 bases in the middle. CDR1 and CDR2 (germline): DFQATT, SNEGSKA (reference sequence). The CDR3 loop spans 15 amino acids.

This clonotype is medium-sized by share. The gene calls are TRBV7-9 and TRBJ2-7; the match to TRBD2 covers 9 bases. The germline CDR1 and CDR2 sequences are SEHNR and FQNEAQ (reference sequence). The V and J ends lost 1 base and 1 base, in that order; junction bases with no gene match: 2. The CDR3 totals 15 residues. In DNA form, the CDR3 reads TGTGCCAGCAGCTTAGTGCTAGCGGGGTCCTACGAGCAGTACTTC. It specifies CASSLVLAGSYEQYF.

This clonotype was observed at least ten times. V gene TRBV5-1 combines with J gene TRBJ2-1; D ambiguous. This CDR3 region has 13 residues. Germline V gene lookup returns CDR1 SGHRS and CDR2 YFSETQ. V dropped 2 bases and J dropped 7 bases, with 10 bases sitting between them. This CDR3 is CASSLGRMNEQFF. The CDR3 nucleotides are TGCGCCAGCAGCTTAGGACGGATGAATGAGCAGTTCTTC.

This clonotype showed up many times. The CDR3 nucleotides read TGCAGTGCTAGAGATGTGCCCGGGGGGGACTACGAGCAGTACTTC. It encodes CSARDVPGGDYEQYF. The J gene is TRBJ2-7, the V gene TRBV20-1; TRBD2 matches 8 bases. The length of the CDR3 is 15 residues. The V gene's germline CDR1 is DFQATT and CDR2 SNEGSKA (reference sequence). The V gene end was trimmed by 0 bases and the J gene end by 3 bases; junction bases not matched to a gene: 7.

This clonotype is medium-sized (0.01 to 0.1%). V usage is TRBV14 and J usage is TRBJ2-1, with D uncertain. Germline V gives CDR1 SGHDN, CDR2 FVKESK. Between the trimmed V and J ends, which lost 0 bases and 13 bases, there was a span of 4 bases. CDR3 size: 10 residues. The CDR3 region has the DNA TGTGCCAGCAGCCAAGACTCTCAGTTCTTC. This gives the protein CASSQDSQFF.

This clonotype was counted at least ten times. The junction does not match germline at one end; this may be a read error. The chain uses TRBV12-3 or TRBV12-4 and TRBJ2-5; maybe TRBD1 (7 bases). The CDR3 runs to 14 residues. CDR3 sequence: CASSLARSQGEVDF. As DNA, the CDR3 is TGTGCCAGCAGTTTAGCGCGTTCGCAGGGGGAGGTGGACTTC.